A single sample is the source of the 16 T cell receptor beta chains below, sequenced in a study of blood T cell repertoires in COVID-19. Profiling relied on immunoSEQ multiplex PCR, and the TCRdb table lists in-frame clones only, not all of them. The sample lists more than 100,000 clones, 84% occurring once. The sample comprised peripheral blood. All receptors derive from a human donor in a cohort sampled during active or convalescent COVID-19.

The J gene is TRBJ2-3, the V gene TRBV4-1; TRBD1 might be the D (6 bases). With 1 base removed from V and 1 base from J, the gap between germline ends came to 18 bases. CDR1 and CDR2 from the germline V gene are MGHRA and YSYEKL. This CDR3 contains 18 residues. The chain's CDR3 is CASSQASGTNSGTDTQYF. The CDR3 DNA sequence: TGCGCCAGCAGCCAAGCCTCCGGGACAAATTCGGGCACAGATACGCAGTATTTT.

This chain connects TRBV24-1 to TRBJ1-4, with D unresolved. The CDR3 is made up of 18 amino acids. In germline, CDR1 is KGHDR, CDR2 SFDVKD. The V gene lost 3 bases and the J gene lost 7 bases, with 23 bases spanning the gap. CDR3 amino acids: CATSDPSLTRRVSEKLFF. The DNA of the CDR3 is TGTGCCACCAGTGATCCCTCCCTCACGCGGAGGGTAAGTGAAAAACTGTTTTTT.

V gene TRBV19 combines with J gene TRBJ2-7; possibly TRBD2 for D (7 bases). The germline V and J ends were trimmed by 3 bases and 2 bases, with 11 bases remaining between them. CDR1 and CDR2 (germline): LNHDA, SQIVND (reference sequence). The CDR3 spans 14 residues. CDR3 sequence (DNA): TGTGCCAGTAGTATTGGGGGGGCCACCTACGAGCAGTACTTC. It translates to CASSIGGATYEQYF.

About this clone itself: At the DNA level, this CDR3 is encoded by other sequences in the same sample as well. The chain has TRBV9 and TRBJ1-2, with D possibly being TRBD1 (5 bases). Germline loops: CDR1 SGDLS, CDR2 YYNGEE. V shed 3 bases and J shed 7 bases, with 10 bases lying between them. The CDR3 extends over 12 amino acids. CDR3 coding DNA: TGTGCCAGCAGCGGACCAGGGTCTGGCTACACCTTC. It specifies CASSGPGSGYTF.

This clone has a handful of counts. This rearrangement joins TRBV7-2 to TRBJ1-5; TRBD1 might be the D (5 bases). This CDR3 is built from 17 residues. Trimming shortened V by 0 bases and J by 6 bases, and 18 bases separated the two germline ends. Germline CDR1 SGHTA, CDR2 FQGNSA. The CDR3 DNA follows: TGTGCCAGCAGCTTAGCGATAGGACTGGGACTTGGTCAGCCCCAGCATTTT. This gives the protein CASSLAIGLGLGQPQHF.

This chain joins TRBV4-1 and TRBJ1-5; no reliable D call. Trimming took off 1 base at V and 5 bases at J, with 12 bases between the two ends. Per germline, CDR1 MGHRA and CDR2 YSYEKL. The CDR3 covers 15 residues. The CDR3: CASSQVAGFYQPQHF. The CDR3 DNA is TGCGCCAGCAGCCAAGTAGCGGGGTTCTATCAGCCCCAGCATTTT.

The chain employs TRBV6-2 or TRBV6-3 and TRBJ1-2; the match to TRBD1 covers 8 bases. Germline-derived CDR1 and CDR2 are MNHEY and SVGEGT. The CDR3 is 14 amino acids. V lost 2 bases, J lost 5 bases, and 4 bases stayed unmatched. CDR3 protein: CASSYQGAGYGYTF. Here the CDR3 DNA reads TGTGCCAGCAGTTACCAGGGGGCTGGATATGGCTACACCTTC.

Only a few counts were recorded for this clone. The rearrangement joins TRBV6-5 to TRBJ1-6; D remains unclear. V lost 6 bases, J lost 2 bases, and 8 bases lay in between. Germline V gives CDR1 MNHEY, CDR2 SVGAGI. This CDR3 contains 14 residues. The CDR3 nucleotides read TGTGCCAGCAGACGGGGAACCTATAATTCACCCCTCCACTTT. This gives the protein CASRRGTYNSPLHF.

A single count supports this clone. The chain combines TRBV29-1 with TRBJ1-1, with 7 bases matching TRBD1. V was pared by 7 bases and J by 2 bases, with 7 bases of the junction left unmatched. This CDR3 is 13 amino acids long. Germline-derived CDR1 and CDR2 are SQVTM and ANQGSEA. The CDR3 loop is CSGGNRGNTEAFF. CDR3 DNA sequence: TGCAGCGGGGGAAACAGGGGAAACACTGAAGCTTTCTTT. Full variable domain (outside the CDR3, taken from reference TRBV29-1 and TRBJ1-1): SAVISQKPSRDICQRGTSLTIQCQVDSQVTMMFWYRQQPGQSLTLIATANQGSEATYESGFVIDKFPISRPNLTFSTLTVSNMSPEDSSIYLCSGGNRGNTEAFFGQGTRLTVV.

The chain joins TRBV19 to TRBJ1-2, with D possibly matching TRBD1 (6 bases). V was pared by 1 base and J by 1 base, with 13 bases between. Per germline, CDR1 LNHDA and CDR2 SQIVND (reference sequence). This CDR3 region has 16 residues. In DNA form, the CDR3 reads TGTGCCAGTAGTATAGTTGCAACAGGGAGTAACTATGGCTACACCTTC. Protein: CASSIVATGSNYGYTF.

The gene calls are TRBV19 and TRBJ1-1, with D perhaps matching TRBD1 (5 bases). The CDR3 is 14 amino acids. Germline V gives CDR1 LNHDA, CDR2 SQIVND (reference sequence). The V gene lost 3 bases and the J gene lost 0 bases, with 8 bases spanning the gap. The CDR3 reads CASSIRGMNTEAFF. CDR3 in DNA: TGTGCCAGTAGTATTCGGGGGATGAACACTGAAGCTTTCTTT.

The chain has TRBV19 and TRBJ1-2; possible D gene TRBD1, 6 bases. Trimming shortened V by 6 bases and J by 1 base, and 12 bases separated the two germline ends. This CDR3 is built from 14 residues. The germline CDR1 and CDR2 sequences are LNHDA and SQIVND (reference sequence). CDR3 DNA: TGTGCCAGTAGAATCGCAGGGGTTAACTATGGCTACACCTTC. This sequence encodes CASRIAGVNYGYTF.

This sequence joins TRBV9 and TRBJ2-5; 10 nucleotides match TRBD2. The CDR3 extends over 17 amino acids. CDR1 is SGDLS, CDR2 YYNGEE, per germline. The trim removed 0 bases at V and 4 bases at J, leaving 9 bases unmatched. The CDR3 loop is CASSVESGGAYRETQYF. The CDR3 DNA reads as TGTGCCAGCAGCGTAGAAAGCGGGGGGGCCTACCGAGAGACCCAGTACTTC.

V and J are TRBV5-6 and TRBJ1-2; D perhaps matches TRBD1 (5 bases). The V gene lost 4 bases and the J gene lost 4 bases, with 11 bases spanning the gap. This CDR3 is built from 13 residues. Germline CDR1 SGHDT, CDR2 YYEEEE. Here the CDR3 reads CASSGGTVYGYTF. Here the CDR3 DNA reads TGTGCCAGCAGCGGAGGGACCGTCTATGGCTACACCTTC.

This clone was seen just once. The V call is TRBV10-3, the J call TRBJ2-1, with 10 bases aligning to TRBD1. V shed 6 bases and J 5 bases; nucleotides not matched to a gene: 16. The CDR3 spans 18 residues. Per germline, CDR1 ENHRY and CDR2 SYGVKD. The CDR3 region has the DNA TGTGCCATCAGACCCACCCGGGGAGGGACAGGGGAAAACAATGAGCAGTTCTTC. This codes for CAIRPTRGGTGENNEQFF.

The CDR3 here is CAISESLRGGTGELFF. The CDR3 DNA is TGTGCCATCAGTGAGTCTCTGCGGGGGGGCACCGGGGAGCTGTTTTTT. V usage is TRBV10-3 and J usage is TRBJ2-2, with 9 positions matching TRBD2. Germline CDR1 ENHRY, CDR2 SYGVKD. Germline trimming cut 0 bases from V and 4 bases from J; bases unmatched to any gene: 3. The length of the CDR3 is 16 residues.